This is a list of T cell receptor beta chains from one sample in a study of blood T cell repertoires in COVID-19. TCRdb keeps only in-frame clones here, not all; method: immunoSEQ multiplex PCR. This table has about 300,000 clones, about 93% appearing once. The sample comprised PBMCs or T cells enriched from blood (not recorded which). These receptors originate from a woman in her twenties or thirties who had recovered from COVID-19. Both conserved end residues are part of each CDR3. Each record gives: CDR3 protein, J gene, V gene.

CDR3aa: CASSQDPLDPSGRNTGELFF
j_gene: TRBJ2-2
v_gene: TRBV4-1

CDR3aa: CASSSPGGGLLGEQYF
j_gene: TRBJ2-7
v_gene: TRBV28

CDR3aa: CASSSPGQGGGYTF
j_gene: TRBJ1-2
v_gene: TRBV5-4

CDR3aa: CAWSFQYRGPDYGYTF
j_gene: TRBJ1-2
v_gene: TRBV30

CDR3aa: CASSLNTVINEQYF
j_gene: TRBJ2-7
v_gene: TRBV7-3

CDR3aa: CASTPRRASGSNEQFF
j_gene: TRBJ2-1
v_gene: TRBV2

CDR3aa: CASSQVLAGAGGTDTQYF
j_gene: TRBJ2-3
v_gene: TRBV4-2

CDR3aa: CASSQDTSGRYEQYF
j_gene: TRBJ2-7
v_gene: TRBV3-1/TRBV3-2

CDR3aa: CASTPTRQANSLHF
j_gene: TRBJ1-6
v_gene: TRBV28

CDR3aa: CASSQLVAGRTDTQYF
j_gene: TRBJ2-3
v_gene: TRBV3-1/TRBV3-2